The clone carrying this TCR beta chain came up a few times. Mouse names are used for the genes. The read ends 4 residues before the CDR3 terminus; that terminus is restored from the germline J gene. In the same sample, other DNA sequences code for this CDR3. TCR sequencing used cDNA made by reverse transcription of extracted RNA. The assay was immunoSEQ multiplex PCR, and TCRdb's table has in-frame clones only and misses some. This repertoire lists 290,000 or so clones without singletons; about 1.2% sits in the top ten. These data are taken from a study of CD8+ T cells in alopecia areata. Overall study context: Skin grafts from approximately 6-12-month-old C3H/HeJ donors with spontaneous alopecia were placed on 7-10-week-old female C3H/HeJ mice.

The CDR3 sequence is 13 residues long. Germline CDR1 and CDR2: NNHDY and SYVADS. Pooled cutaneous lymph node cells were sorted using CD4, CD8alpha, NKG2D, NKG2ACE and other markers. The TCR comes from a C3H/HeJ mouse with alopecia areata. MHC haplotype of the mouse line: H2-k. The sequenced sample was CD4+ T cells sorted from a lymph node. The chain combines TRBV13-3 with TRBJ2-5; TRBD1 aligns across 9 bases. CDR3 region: CASSGTGEDTQYF. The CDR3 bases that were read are TGTGCCAGCAGTGGGACAGGGGAGGAC. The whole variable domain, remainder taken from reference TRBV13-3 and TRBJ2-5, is EAAVTQSPRSKVAVTGGKVTLSCHQTNNHDYMYWYRQDTGHGLRLIHYSYVADSTEKGDIPDGYKASRPSQENFSLILELASLSQTAVYFCASSGTGEDTQYFGPGTRLLVL.